The T cell receptor beta chain under discussion was sequenced for a study of PD-1 blockade in classical Hodgkin lymphoma. CDR3 length: 15 residues. V shed 3 bases and J shed 4 bases, with 13 bases lying between them. CDR1 is SNHLY, CDR2 FYNNEI, per germline. Some clones are missing from TCRdb's copy, which holds only in-frame ones; the method was immunoSEQ multiplex PCR. The sample lists more than 25,000 clones, 80% to 90% occurring once. Overall study results and limits: The authors excluded patients who started nivolumab under 1 year after ASCT.

Time point in this sample: cycle 4 day 1 (C4D1), after six to seven weeks of nivolumab. Every patient had relapsed following autologous stem cell transplantation, and cohorts differed in brentuximab vedotin exposure. Using magnetic negative selection, the CD4+ T cells were separated out of thawed PBMCs. In its sample, this clone was seen a few times. Its antigen is unidentified. This TCR came from a human donor with classical Hodgkin lymphoma. The chain is built from TRBV2 and TRBJ1-5; no definite D call. Sequences were derived from CD4+ T cells from blood, sampled before the fourth cycle of nivolumab. In nucleotides, the CDR3 is TGTGCCAGCAGTGACCTGACATTAGTAAATCAGCCCCAGCATTTT. As protein: CASSDLTLVNQPQHF.